This T cell receptor (beta chain) was observed in a study of blood T cell repertoires in COVID-19. Study as a whole: T cells, B-cell-depleted T cells, or PBMCs supplied cDNA or gDNA.

This CDR3 is 16 amino acids long. Original analysis: By means of reference gene primer amplification, nucleated cell counts were estimated. The protocol was immunoSEQ multiplex PCR, while the TCRdb copy is restricted to in-frame clones and leaves out a portion. The V and J calls and clone size come from that table; D and trimming were worked out from the DNA. The sample has about 180,000 clones; 80% are singletons. The TCR comes from a man in his 60s who had been exposed to COVID-19. The rearrangement links TRBV21-1 to TRBJ2-7; TRBD2, the table's D call, lacks a check against the DNA. TRBV21-1 is termed a pseudogene. Sequenced material: PBMCs or T cells enriched from blood (not recorded which). For the CDR3, the DNA is TGTGCCAGCAGCAAAGGGACTAGCGGGAGCTCCTACGAGCAGTACTTC. The encoded protein is CASSKGTSGSSYEQYF.